Each of the 17 T cell receptor beta chains below was sequenced from the same sample in a study of T-cell reconstitution after alpha-beta-depleted transplantation in children. The authors prepared the TCRbeta library with unique molecular identifiers. Each CDR3 protein gets one entry after TCRdb re-called the PCR reads with MiXCR. The sample carries 400,000 to 450,000 distinct CDR3 sequences, 43% recorded once. Sequenced here: PBMCs, sampled before TCRalphabeta/CD19-depleted stem cell transplant. Source of these receptors: a girl aged 2 to 9 with aplastic anemia, due to receive a stem cell transplant.

The V gene is TRBV5-1, the J gene TRBJ2-7; D might be TRBD1 (5 bases). The CDR3 runs 14 residues. Per germline, CDR1 SGHRS and CDR2 YFSETQ. V lost 0 bases, J lost 6 bases, and 13 bases lay in between. This chain's CDR3 is CASSLGVRVSEQYF. CDR3 sequence (DNA): TGCGCCAGCAGCTTGGGGGTCAGGGTTAGCGAGCAGTACTTC.

This clonotype has ten or more counts. The J gene is TRBJ2-3, the V gene TRBV3-1, with D hard to call. This CDR3 is 13 amino acids long. Germline-derived CDR1 and CDR2 are LGHDT and YNNKEL (reference sequence). V lost 1 base to trimming and J lost 4 bases, with 6 bases between them. The CDR3 DNA reads as TGTGCCAGCAGCCAAGTCTTCTCAGATACGCAGTATTTT. As protein: CASSQVFSDTQYF.

This clonotype was detected a few times. The CDR3 bases are TGTGCCAGCAGTTTTTGGGGGCGCGGTGGCTACACCTTC. Protein: CASSFWGRGGYTF. The chain recombines TRBV12-3 or TRBV12-4 with TRBJ1-2, with D maybe TRBD1 (6 bases). This CDR3 has 13 residues. V was pared by 3 bases and J by 7 bases, with 12 bases between.

This clonotype was detected only a few times. The V call is TRBV25-1, the J call TRBJ2-5, with 7 bases lining up with TRBD2. This CDR3 has 17 amino acids. From germline, CDR1 is MGHDK and CDR2 SYGVNS. With V trimmed by 3 bases and J by 5 bases, 15 bases remained unmatched. CDR3 nucleotides: TGTGCCAGCAGTGACATCCCGGGACTCCAAGCGGGGGAGACCCAGTACTTC. It specifies CASSDIPGLQAGETQYF.

This clonotype has a count of ten or more. This chain connects TRBV29-1 to TRBJ2-3; D gene ambiguous. V lost 7 bases and J 4 bases, leaving 6 bases between the germline ends. Germline V CDR1 and CDR2: SQVTM, ANQGSEA. The CDR3 runs 10 residues. DNA for the CDR3: TGCAGCGCTGGGGCAGATACGCAGTATTTT. It codes for CSAGADTQYF.

The sample holds many counts of this clonotype. The genes are TRBV29-1 and TRBJ2-3; TRBD2 aligns across 14 bases. The CDR3 extends over 16 amino acids. Germline V gene data show CDR1 as SQVTM and CDR2 as ANQGSEA. V lost 4 bases and J lost 0; bases outside the gene matches: 3. The DNA for the CDR3 is TGCAGCGTTGGGGGACTAGCGGGAGCTAGCACAGATACGCAGTATTTT. Translated, it gives CSVGGLAGASTDTQYF.

This clonotype turned up a few times. The chain links TRBV12-3 or TRBV12-4 to TRBJ2-1; D unresolved. V dropped 0 bases and J dropped 6 bases, with 9 bases sitting between them. The CDR3 totals 14 residues. For the CDR3, the DNA is TGTGCCAGCAGTTTAGCGGGGTCGGGCAATGAGCAGTTCTTC. Protein: CASSLAGSGNEQFF.

The V and J genes are TRBV25-1 and TRBJ1-6; TRBD1 aligns across 7 bases. V lost 3 bases, J lost 1 base, and 0 bases stayed unmatched. The V gene's germline CDR1 is MGHDK and CDR2 SYGVNS. The CDR3 contains 15 residues. This chain's CDR3 is CASSETGSYNSPLHF. For the CDR3, the DNA is TGTGCCAGCAGTGAGACAGGGTCCTATAATTCACCCCTCCACTTT.

V gene TRBV7-9 combines with J gene TRBJ2-5, with D possibly being TRBD2 (5 bases). The V gene's germline CDR1 is SEHNR and CDR2 FQNEAQ (reference sequence). Trimming removed 5 bases at V and 1 base at J, with 14 bases between. The CDR3 consists of 15 residues. The CDR3: CASSERGSPQETQYF. The DNA of the CDR3 is TGTGCCAGCAGCGAGAGAGGGAGTCCCCAAGAGACCCAGTACTTC.

The chain carries TRBV20-1 and TRBJ2-3; TRBD2 agrees at 9 bases. Trimming at V came to 5 bases and at J to 1 base, leaving 7 bases not matched to a gene. This CDR3 has 15 residues. Germline V CDR1 and CDR2: DFQATT, SNEGSKA (reference sequence). The CDR3 sequence is CSAWSLAGGTDTQYF. In DNA form, the CDR3 reads TGCAGTGCTTGGTCTTTAGCGGGAGGCACAGATACGCAGTATTTT.

This chain connects TRBV28 to TRBJ1-3, with TRBD1 as a possible D gene (6 bases). Trimming took off 3 bases at V and 6 bases at J, with 15 bases between the two ends. The germline CDR1 and CDR2 sequences are MDHEN and SYDVKM. CDR3 length: 15 residues. This CDR3 is CASSFGQRLQNTIYF. The DNA for the CDR3 is TGTGCCAGCAGTTTCGGACAGCGCCTTCAAAACACCATATATTTT.

V gene TRBV6-5 combines with J gene TRBJ2-7; D is unclear. The CDR3 extends over 13 amino acids. Germline values: CDR1 MNHEY, CDR2 SVGAGI. Deletions cut 4 bases from V and 2 bases from J, with 9 bases between. The DNA for the CDR3 is TGTGCCAGCAGTTCCGACGGAGCCTACGAGCAGTACTTC. As protein: CASSSDGAYEQYF.

This chain connects TRBV20-1 to TRBJ2-1; 14 bases agree with TRBD2. Trimming at V came to 5 bases and at J to 9 bases, leaving 6 bases not matched to a gene. CDR1 is DFQATT and CDR2 is SNEGSKA in the germline V gene (reference sequence). The CDR3 spans 14 residues. The CDR3 loop is CSALTSGGAVEQFF. In DNA form, the CDR3 reads TGCAGTGCTCTGACTAGCGGGGGGGCGGTTGAGCAGTTCTTC.

The V and J genes are TRBV20-1 and TRBJ2-5; TRBD1 agrees at 8 bases. The CDR3 has 15 residues. Germline V gene sequence: CDR1 DFQATT, CDR2 SNEGSKA (reference sequence). The V gene end was trimmed by 2 bases and the J gene end by 4 bases; junction bases not matched to a gene: 9. CDR3 loop: CSARPGQGGLETQYF. The CDR3 bases are TGCAGTGCTAGACCCGGACAGGGAGGATTAGAGACCCAGTACTTC.

This rearrangement joins TRBV20-1 to TRBJ2-5; no clear D gene. V was trimmed by 1 base and J by 7 bases, leaving 13 bases between them. CDR3 length: 13 residues. CDR1 is DFQATT, CDR2 SNEGSKA, per germline (reference sequence). The CDR3 region is CSARARQERTQYF. The CDR3, as DNA: TGCAGTGCTAGAGCCCGACAAGAGCGGACCCAGTACTTC.

V and J are TRBV9 and TRBJ2-1; 9 bases are shared with TRBD1. The V segment lost 3 bases and the J segment 1 base; nucleotides outside the gene matches: 8. The length of the CDR3 is 17 residues. The germline V gene encodes CDR1 SGDLS and CDR2 YYNGEE. CDR3 protein: CASSARSGTGSYNEQFF. The CDR3 coding sequence is TGTGCCAGCAGCGCACGTTCCGGGACAGGGTCCTACAATGAGCAGTTCTTC. Drawing the rest from reference TRBV9 and TRBJ2-1, the complete variable domain is DSGVTQTPKHLITATGQRVTLRCSPRSGDLSVYWYQQSLDQGLQFLIQYYNGEERAKGNILERFSAQQFPDLHSELNLSSLELGDSALYFCASSARSGTGSYNEQFFGPGTRLTVL.

This rearrangement joins TRBV20-1 to TRBJ1-2; possibly TRBD1 for D (5 bases). Trimming pared 5 bases from V and 8 bases from J, leaving 12 bases between. The CDR3 length is 11 residues. Germline loops: CDR1 DFQATT, CDR2 SNEGSKA (reference sequence). The CDR3 loop reads CSAGAGKGYTF. Here the CDR3 DNA reads TGCAGTGCTGGGGCAGGGAAGGGCTACACCTTC.